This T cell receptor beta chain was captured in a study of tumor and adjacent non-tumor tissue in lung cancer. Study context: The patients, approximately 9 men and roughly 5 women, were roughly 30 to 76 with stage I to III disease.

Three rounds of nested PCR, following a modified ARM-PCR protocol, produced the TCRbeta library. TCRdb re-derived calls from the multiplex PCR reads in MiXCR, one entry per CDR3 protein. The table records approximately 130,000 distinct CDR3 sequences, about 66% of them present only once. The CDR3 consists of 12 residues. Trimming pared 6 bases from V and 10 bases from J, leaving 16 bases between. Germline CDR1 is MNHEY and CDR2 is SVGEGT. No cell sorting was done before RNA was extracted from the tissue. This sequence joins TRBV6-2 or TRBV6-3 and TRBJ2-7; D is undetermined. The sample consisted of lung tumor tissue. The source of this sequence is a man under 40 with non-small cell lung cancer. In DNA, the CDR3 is TGTGCCAGCAGAAGTTACGCGGATGAACAGTACTTC. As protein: CASRSYADEQYF.